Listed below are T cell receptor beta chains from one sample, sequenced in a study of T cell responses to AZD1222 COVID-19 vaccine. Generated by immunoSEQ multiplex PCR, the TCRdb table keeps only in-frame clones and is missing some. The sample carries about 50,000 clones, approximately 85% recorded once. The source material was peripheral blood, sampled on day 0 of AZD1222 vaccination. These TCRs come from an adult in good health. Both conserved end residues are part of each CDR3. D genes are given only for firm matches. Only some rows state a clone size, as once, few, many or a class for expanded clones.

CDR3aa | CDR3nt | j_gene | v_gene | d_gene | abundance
CASSFTQGAEQYF | TGTGCCAGCAGCTTTACTCAGGGAGCCGAGCAGTACTTC | TRBJ2-7 | TRBV7-9 | NA | NA
CASSAVADTQYF | TGCGCCAGCAGTGCCGTGGCAGATACGCAGTATTTT | TRBJ2-3 | TRBV10-2 | NA | NA
CASRGGSNQPQHF | TGTGCCAGCAGAGGGGGAAGCAATCAGCCCCAGCATTTT | TRBJ1-5 | TRBV28 | NA | NA
CASSLEGHQPQHF | TGCGCCAGCAGCTTGGAGGGGCATCAGCCCCAGCATTTT | TRBJ1-5 | TRBV5-1 | NA | NA
CASSLPAGPITGELFF | TGTGCCAGCAGCCTCCCCGCGGGGCCGATCACCGGGGAGCTGTTTTTT | TRBJ2-2 | TRBV9 | NA | NA
CASSYEFRANTIYF | TGTGCCAGCAGTTACGAGTTCCGGGCGAACACCATATATTTT | TRBJ1-3 | TRBV6-5 | NA | NA
CASSVGIRVSEVEQFF | TGTGCCAGCAGCGTAGGTATAAGGGTGAGCGAGGTTGAGCAGTTCTTC | TRBJ2-1 | TRBV9 | NA | NA
CASKLGGRSFQAFF | TGTGCCAGCAAACTGGGGGGGCGGTCGTTTCAAGCTTTCTTT | TRBJ1-1 | TRBV11-2 | NA | few
CASSPNGVANTGELFF | TGTGCCAGCAGCCCAAATGGGGTGGCGAACACCGGGGAGCTGTTTTTT | TRBJ2-2 | TRBV7-3 | NA | NA
CASSLSSRRNTGELFF | TGTGCCAGCAGCTTGTCTTCCAGGAGGAACACCGGGGAGCTGTTTTTT | TRBJ2-2 | TRBV5-6 | NA | NA
CASRFNPSAEAFF | TGTGCCAGCAGATTCAACCCCTCAGCTGAAGCTTTCTTT | TRBJ1-1 | TRBV6-6 | NA | NA
CASNQGVTDTQYF | TGTGCCAGTAATCAGGGGGTCACAGATACGCAGTATTTT | TRBJ2-3 | TRBV19 | TRBD1 | few
CASSSGTSGVQETQYF | TGTGCCAGCAGCTCGGGGACTAGCGGGGTACAAGAGACCCAGTACTTC | TRBJ2-5 | TRBV7-2 | TRBD2 | NA
CASSVGGDSTGELFF | TGTGCCAGCAGCGTAGGTGGGGATAGTACCGGGGAGCTGTTTTTT | TRBJ2-2 | TRBV9 | NA | NA
CASSWRYNEQFF | TGCGCCAGCAGTTGGCGTTACAATGAGCAGTTCTTC | TRBJ2-1 | TRBV23-1 | NA | NA
CASIGGRGNGYTF | TGTGCCAGCATCGGGGGAAGAGGGAATGGCTACACCTTC | TRBJ1-2 | TRBV6-5 | NA | NA
CASSYSHADTQYF | TGTGCCAGCAGTTACTCTCACGCAGATACGCAGTATTTT | TRBJ2-3 | TRBV6-5 | NA | NA
CASSWRLAGGPVSYNEQFF | TGTGCCAGCAGCTGGCGACTAGCGGGGGGGCCTGTCTCCTACAATGAGCAGTTCTTC | TRBJ2-1 | TRBV7-8 | TRBD2 | NA
CASSWAGDEKLFF | TGTGCCAGCTCGTGGGCCGGTGATGAAAAACTGTTTTTT | TRBJ1-4 | TRBV28 | NA | NA
CAISERGLAGWNEQFF | TGTGCCATCAGTGAGAGGGGTCTAGCGGGCTGGAATGAGCAGTTCTTC | TRBJ2-1 | TRBV10-3 | TRBD2 | NA
CASSPLWGVSLPTDTQYF | TGTGCCAGCAGCCCCCTCTGGGGAGTTTCCCTACCAACAGATACGCAGTATTTT | TRBJ2-3 | TRBV28 | NA | NA
CASSEGVSSYNSPLHF | TGTGCCAGCTCGGAAGGGGTTAGCTCCTATAATTCACCCCTCCACTTT | TRBJ1-6 | TRBV28 | NA | NA
CASFRSGGLSSYEQYF | TGTGCCAGCTTCCGTAGCGGGGGCCTTAGCTCCTACGAGCAGTACTTC | TRBJ2-7 | TRBV2 | TRBD2 | NA
CASSLQGSDEAFF | TGTGCCAGCAGCCTACAGGGTTCCGATGAAGCTTTCTTT | TRBJ1-1 | TRBV5-8 | NA | NA
CASSLAMRVGDRLELFF | TGTGCCAGCAGCTTAGCGATGAGGGTCGGAGACCGATTGGAACTGTTTTTT | TRBJ1-4 | TRBV7-9 | NA | NA
CASSRDRSGGAYNEQFF | TGTGCCAGCAGCCGAGACAGGAGCGGGGGGGCCTACAATGAGCAGTTCTTC | TRBJ2-1 | TRBV3-1/TRBV3-2 | TRBD2 | NA
CASSLISGLSEQYF | TGTGCCAGCAGCTTAATCTCAGGGCTCTCCGAGCAGTACTTC | TRBJ2-7 | TRBV11-2 | NA | NA
CASSALGLAGDTDTQYF | TGTGCCAGCAGCGCCCTTGGACTAGCGGGGGACACAGATACGCAGTATTTT | TRBJ2-3 | TRBV9 | TRBD2 | NA
CASQFGTVNTGELFF | TGTGCCAGCCAGTTTGGGACAGTAAACACCGGGGAGCTGTTTTTT | TRBJ2-2 | TRBV5-8 | TRBD1 | NA
CASSSGQAHNEQFF | TGTGCCAGCAGCTCGGGACAGGCCCACAATGAGCAGTTCTTC | TRBJ2-1 | TRBV11-3 | TRBD1 | NA
CASSIRQATNEKLFF | TGTGCCAGTAGTATAAGGCAGGCTACTAATGAAAAACTGTTTTTT | TRBJ1-4 | TRBV19 | NA | NA
CASSLSWGVVGSYGYTF | TGTGCCAGCAGTTTATCATGGGGGGTAGTTGGAAGCTATGGCTACACCTTC | TRBJ1-2 | TRBV27 | NA | NA
CASSSVTGLNTEAFF | TGTGCCAGCAGTTCCGTAACAGGGTTGAACACTGAAGCTTTCTTT | TRBJ1-1 | TRBV6-5 | NA | few
CASSQPDRPRNTIYF | TGCGCCAGCAGCCAACCGGACAGGCCAAGAAACACCATATATTTT | TRBJ1-3 | TRBV4-1 | TRBD1 | NA
CASGYDRGGNTEAFF | TGTGCCAGCGGGTATGACAGGGGCGGGAACACTGAAGCTTTCTTT | TRBJ1-1 | TRBV2 | TRBD1 | NA
CASSRTGLEEQYF | TGTGCCAGCAGCCGTACAGGGCTGGAGGAGCAGTACTTC | TRBJ2-7 | TRBV12-3/TRBV12-4 | NA | once
CASSYGGTEAFF | TGTGCCAGCAGCTACGGGGGGACTGAAGCTTTCTTT | TRBJ1-1 | TRBV7-9 | NA | once
CASSLYRQGNYGYTF | TGTGCCAGCAGTTTATATCGCCAGGGGAACTATGGCTACACCTTC | TRBJ1-2 | TRBV27 | NA | NA
CASSSSSYEQYF | TGTGCCAGCAGCTCTAGCTCCTACGAGCAGTACTTC | TRBJ2-7 | TRBV9 | NA | NA
CASRPRTAQETQYF | TGTGCCAGCAGGCCTAGGACAGCTCAAGAGACCCAGTACTTC | TRBJ2-5 | TRBV7-9 | NA | NA
CASSLVSGGFYNEQFF | TGCGCCAGCAGCTTGGTTAGCGGGGGATTTTACAATGAGCAGTTCTTC | TRBJ2-1 | TRBV5-1 | TRBD2 | NA
CASSSNYGTDTQYF | TGTGCCAGCAGCTCGAACTACGGCACAGATACGCAGTATTTT | TRBJ2-3 | TRBV11-1 | NA | NA
CASSGGSGQPQHF | TGCGCCAGCAGTGGGGGATCTGGTCAGCCCCAGCATTTT | TRBJ1-5 | TRBV10-1 | NA | few
CASRHRQGEAFF | TGTGCCAGTAGGCATAGACAGGGGGAAGCTTTCTTT | TRBJ1-1 | TRBV19 | TRBD1 | NA
CASKGETQYF | TGTGCCAGCAAGGGCGAGACCCAGTACTTC | TRBJ2-5 | TRBV12-3/TRBV12-4 | NA | once
CASSPSSSGASDTQYF | TGCGCCAGCAGCCCCTCGTCTAGCGGGGCGTCAGATACGCAGTATTTT | TRBJ2-3 | TRBV4-1 | TRBD2 | NA
CASSLQGFNQPQHF | TGTGCCAGCAGCTTACAGGGTTTTAATCAGCCCCAGCATTTT | TRBJ1-5 | TRBV7-8 | NA | NA
CASSLEIRVGEQYF | TGTGCCAGCAGCTTAGAAATTCGAGTCGGCGAGCAGTACTTC | TRBJ2-7 | TRBV7-9 | NA | NA
CASTKTGGNQPQHF | TGTGCCAGTACCAAGACAGGGGGCAATCAGCCCCAGCATTTT | TRBJ1-5 | TRBV19 | TRBD1 | NA
CASSNRNTEAFF | TGTGCCAGCAGTAATAGGAACACTGAAGCTTTCTTT | TRBJ1-1 | TRBV6-2/TRBV6-3 | NA | NA
CASSSGVASNTGELFF | TGTGCCAGCAGCTCGGGAGTAGCGTCGAACACCGGGGAGCTGTTTTTT | TRBJ2-2 | TRBV5-5 | NA | NA
CASSSRGYSGNTIYF | TGTGCCAGCAGCTCCCGCGGTTACTCTGGAAACACCATATATTTT | TRBJ1-3 | TRBV7-9 | NA | NA
CASSLPGAGELFF | TGTGCCAGCAGCCTCCCGGGGGCCGGGGAGCTGTTTTTT | TRBJ2-2 | TRBV3-1/TRBV3-2 | NA | NA
CASSYSRLNYGYTF | TGTGCCAGCAGTTACAGCCGGCTTAACTATGGCTACACCTTC | TRBJ1-2 | TRBV28 | NA | NA
CASSGGGLYNSPLHF | TGTGCCAGCAGCGGCGGTGGACTCTATAATTCACCCCTCCACTTT | TRBJ1-6 | TRBV28 | NA | NA
CAWSVLPTGGNGYTF | TGTGCCTGGAGTGTACTCCCGACAGGGGGAAATGGCTACACCTTC | TRBJ1-2 | TRBV30 | TRBD1 | few
CASMSFQGNYGYTF | TGTGCCAGCATGTCTTTTCAGGGGAACTATGGCTACACCTTC | TRBJ1-2 | TRBV6-5 | NA | NA
CASSFFAGNQETQYF | TGCGCCAGCAGCTTCTTTGCGGGGAACCAAGAGACCCAGTACTTC | TRBJ2-5 | TRBV5-1 | NA | NA